The entry below gives a single T cell receptor beta chain sequence along with its context. Its specificity is not known. Germline V gene lookup returns CDR1 MNHNS and CDR2 SASEGT. Between the trimmed V and J ends, which lost 3 bases and 2 bases, there was a span of 13 bases. The CDR3 length is 16 residues. The PCR was carried out with 60 Vbeta primers and 13 Jbeta primers. Assay used: immunoSEQ multiplex PCR; TCRdb lists only in-frame clones, some missing. The profile covers about 140,000 clones, with roughly 71% appearing a single time and 1.2% to 1.5% taken by the ten largest. This sample is drawn from a study of cytomegalovirus exposure and HLA in healthy donors. Notes on the study in general: A later analysis found most CMV-associated TCR beta chains apparently HLA-restricted. Earlier analysis yielded a pattern in which most TCR beta V segments were productive about 90% or about 30% of the time.

Input material: PBMCs. This chain connects TRBV6-1 to TRBJ1-4; no firm D call. The sequence derives from a woman in her forties in good health and CMV-seronegative. The DNA of the CDR3 is TGTGCCAGCAGTGATATATCCTCCTTTACTAATGAAAAACTGTTTTTT. Protein product: CASSDISSFTNEKLFF.